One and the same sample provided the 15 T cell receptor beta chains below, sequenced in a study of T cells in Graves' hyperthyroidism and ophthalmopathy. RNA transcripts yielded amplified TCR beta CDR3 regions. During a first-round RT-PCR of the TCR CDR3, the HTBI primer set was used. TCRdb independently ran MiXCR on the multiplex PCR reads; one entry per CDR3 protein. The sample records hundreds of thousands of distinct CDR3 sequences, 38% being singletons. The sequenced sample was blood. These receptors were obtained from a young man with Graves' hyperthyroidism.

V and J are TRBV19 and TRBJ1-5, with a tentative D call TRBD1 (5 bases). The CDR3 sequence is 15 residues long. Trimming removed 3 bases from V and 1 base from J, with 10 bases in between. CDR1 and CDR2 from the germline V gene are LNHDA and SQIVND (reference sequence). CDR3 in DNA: TGTGCCAGTAGTATGCCCAGGGTGAGCAATCAGCCCCAGCATTTT. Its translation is CASSMPRVSNQPQHF.

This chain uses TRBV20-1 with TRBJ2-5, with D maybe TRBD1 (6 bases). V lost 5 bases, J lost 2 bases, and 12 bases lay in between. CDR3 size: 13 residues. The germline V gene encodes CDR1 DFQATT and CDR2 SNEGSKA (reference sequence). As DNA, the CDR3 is TGCAGTGCTGACTTGGACAGTCAAGAGACCCAGTACTTC. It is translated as CSADLDSQETQYF.

CDR3 amino acids: CASSPCLNTEAFF. The DNA of the CDR3 is TGTGCCAGCAGTCCGTGCCTGAACACTGAAGCTTTCTTT. The chain has TRBV2 and TRBJ1-1; D not certain. The V gene's germline CDR1 is SNHLY and CDR2 FYNNEI. V dropped 5 bases and J dropped 0 bases, with 7 bases sitting between them. The CDR3 is 13 residues long.

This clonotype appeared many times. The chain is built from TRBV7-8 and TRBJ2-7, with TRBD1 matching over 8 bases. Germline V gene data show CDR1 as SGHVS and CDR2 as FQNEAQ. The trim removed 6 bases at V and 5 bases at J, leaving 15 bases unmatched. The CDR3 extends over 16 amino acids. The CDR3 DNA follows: TGTGCCAGCAGTCCAAAATCATCGGGACAGGTCCACGAGCAGTACTTC. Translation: CASSPKSSGQVHEQYF.

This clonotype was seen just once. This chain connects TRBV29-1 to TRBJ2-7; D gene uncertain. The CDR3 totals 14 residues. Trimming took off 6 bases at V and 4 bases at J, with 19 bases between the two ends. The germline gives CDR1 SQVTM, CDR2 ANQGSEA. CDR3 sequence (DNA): TGCAGCGTAACCTTCGACGCAGTTCTTTACGAGCAGTACTTC. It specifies CSVTFDAVLYEQYF.

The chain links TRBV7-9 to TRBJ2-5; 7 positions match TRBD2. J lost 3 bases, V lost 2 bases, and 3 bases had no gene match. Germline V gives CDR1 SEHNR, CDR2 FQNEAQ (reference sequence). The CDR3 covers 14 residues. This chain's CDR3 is CASSLWGGKETQYF. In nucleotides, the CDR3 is TGTGCCAGCAGCTTATGGGGGGGAAAAGAGACCCAGTACTTC.

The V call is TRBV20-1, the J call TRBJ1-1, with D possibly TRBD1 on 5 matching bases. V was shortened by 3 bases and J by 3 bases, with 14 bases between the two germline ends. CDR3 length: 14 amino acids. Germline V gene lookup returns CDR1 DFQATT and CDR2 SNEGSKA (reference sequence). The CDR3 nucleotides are TGCAGTGCTAGCCCAGGGATAATTGACACTGAAGCTTTCTTT. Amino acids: CSASPGIIDTEAFF.

This CDR3 is CSARDTTQGGNQPQHF. CDR3 bases: TGCAGTGCTAGGGACACGACGCAGGGTGGCAATCAGCCCCAGCATTTT. The V call is TRBV20-1, the J call TRBJ1-5, with a tentative D call TRBD1 (5 bases). V dropped 3 bases and J dropped 2 bases, with 17 bases sitting between them. This CDR3 is built from 16 residues. Germline V CDR1 and CDR2: DFQATT, SNEGSKA (reference sequence).

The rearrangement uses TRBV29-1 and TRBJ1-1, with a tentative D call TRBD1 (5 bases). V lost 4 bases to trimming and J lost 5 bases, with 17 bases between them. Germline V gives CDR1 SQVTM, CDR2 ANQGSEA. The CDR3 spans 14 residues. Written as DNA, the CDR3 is TGCAGCGTTGTCCGAAGGGGAGATGGGACTGAAGCTTTCTTT. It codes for CSVVRRGDGTEAFF.

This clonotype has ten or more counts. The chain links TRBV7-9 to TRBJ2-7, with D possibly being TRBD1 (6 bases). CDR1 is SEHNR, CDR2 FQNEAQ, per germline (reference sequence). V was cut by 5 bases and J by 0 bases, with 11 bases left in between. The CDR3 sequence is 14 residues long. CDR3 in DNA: TGTGCCAGCAGCCCCAGGGACAACTCCTACGAGCAGTACTTC. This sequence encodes CASSPRDNSYEQYF.

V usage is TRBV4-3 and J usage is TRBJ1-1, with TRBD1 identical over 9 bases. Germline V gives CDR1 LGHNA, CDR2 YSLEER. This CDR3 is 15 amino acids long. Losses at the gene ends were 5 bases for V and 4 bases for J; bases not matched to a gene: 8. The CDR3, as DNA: TGCGCCAGCAGCAACTCGGGACAGGGCGGCACTGAAGCTTTCTTT. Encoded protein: CASSNSGQGGTEAFF.

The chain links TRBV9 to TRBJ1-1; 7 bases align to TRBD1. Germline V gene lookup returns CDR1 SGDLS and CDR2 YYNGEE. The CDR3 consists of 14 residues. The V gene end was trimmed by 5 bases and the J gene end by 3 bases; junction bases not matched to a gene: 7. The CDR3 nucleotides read TGTGCCAGCAGTGCTAGACAGGGCGACACTGAAGCTTTCTTT. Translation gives CASSARQGDTEAFF.

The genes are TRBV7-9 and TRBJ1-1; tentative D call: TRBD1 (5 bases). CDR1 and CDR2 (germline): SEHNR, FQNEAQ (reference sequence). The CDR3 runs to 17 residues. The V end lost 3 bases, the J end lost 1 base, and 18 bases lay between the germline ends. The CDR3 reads CASSFDRGTVRNTEAFF. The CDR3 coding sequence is TGTGCCAGCAGCTTCGACAGAGGGACGGTTCGGAACACTGAAGCTTTCTTT. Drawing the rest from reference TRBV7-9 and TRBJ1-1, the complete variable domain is DTGVSQNPRHKITKRGQNVTFRCDPISEHNRLYWYRQTLGQGPEFLTYFQNEAQLEKSRLLSDRFSAERPKGSFSTLEIQRTEQGDSAMYLCASSFDRGTVRNTEAFFGQGTRLTVV.

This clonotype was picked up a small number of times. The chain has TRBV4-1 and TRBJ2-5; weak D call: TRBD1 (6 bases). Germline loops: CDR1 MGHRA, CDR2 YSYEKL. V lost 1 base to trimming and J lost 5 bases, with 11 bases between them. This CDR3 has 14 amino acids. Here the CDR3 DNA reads TGCGCCAGCAGCCAAGGGACAGAGTATGAGACCCAGTACTTC. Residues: CASSQGTEYETQYF.

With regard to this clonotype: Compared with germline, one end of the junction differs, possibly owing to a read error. CDR3 in amino acids: CAGSYSTFAPNTEAFF. The CDR3, as DNA: TGTGCCGGCAGTTACTCGACTTTTGCACCGAACACTGAAGCTTTCTTT. The gene calls are TRBV6-6 and TRBJ1-1, with D uncertain. Germline V CDR1 and CDR2: MNHNY, SVGAGI (reference sequence). CDR3 length equals 16 residues.